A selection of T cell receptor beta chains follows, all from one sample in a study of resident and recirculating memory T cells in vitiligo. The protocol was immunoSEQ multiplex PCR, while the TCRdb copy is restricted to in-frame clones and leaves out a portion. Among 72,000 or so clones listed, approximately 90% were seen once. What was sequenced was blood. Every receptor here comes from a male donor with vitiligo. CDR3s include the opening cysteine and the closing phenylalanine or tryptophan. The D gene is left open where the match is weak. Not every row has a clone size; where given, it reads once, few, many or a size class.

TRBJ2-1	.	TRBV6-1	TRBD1	TGTGCCAGCAGTGCTTCCGGGACAGGGAATGAGCAGTTCTTC	CASSASGTGNEQFF
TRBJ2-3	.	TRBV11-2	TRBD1	TGTGCCAGCAGCTTAGGGACAGGGTGGGGTCCCAGAGATACGCAGTATTTT	CASSLGTGWGPRDTQYF
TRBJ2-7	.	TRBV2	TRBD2	TGTGCCAGCATGGGACCAGCGGGAGGTAGTAGAGAGCAGTACTTC	CASMGPAGGSREQYF
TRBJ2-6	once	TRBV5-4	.	TGTGCCAGCAGATGGACTTCCGAGGCCAACGTCCTGACTTTC	CASRWTSEANVLTF
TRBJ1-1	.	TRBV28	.	TGTGCCAGCAGTACCGGGAACCCGAACACTGAAGCTTTCTTT	CASSTGNPNTEAFF
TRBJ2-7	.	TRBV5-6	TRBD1	TGTGCCAGCAGCCCCACGCGGACAGGAAACTACGAGCAGTACTTC	CASSPTRTGNYEQYF
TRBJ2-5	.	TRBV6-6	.	TGTGCCAGCAGTTACGCTCAGAAAGAGACCCAGTACTTC	CASSYAQKETQYF
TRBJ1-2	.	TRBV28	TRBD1	TGTGCCAGCACCCAGGGGGCTGGGAACTATGGCTACACCTTC	CASTQGAGNYGYTF
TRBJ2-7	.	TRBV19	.	TGTGCCAGTAGTATAGATTTGGCGACAACTTACTCCTACGAGCAGTACTTC	CASSIDLATTYSYEQYF
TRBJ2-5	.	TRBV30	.	TGTGCCTGGAGTGTACGAGTGCAAGAGACCCAGTACTTC	CAWSVRVQETQYF
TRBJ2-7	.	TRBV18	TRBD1	TGTGCCAGCTCACCGGGACAGGTTGCGGAGTACGAGCAGTACTTC	CASSPGQVAEYEQYF
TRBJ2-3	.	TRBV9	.	TGTGCCAGCAGCCCCGGCGACGGAGACACAGATACGCAGTATTTT	CASSPGDGDTDTQYF
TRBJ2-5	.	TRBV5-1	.	TGCGCCAGCAGCCCTAGGGGGAAGGAGACCCAGTACTTC	CASSPRGKETQYF
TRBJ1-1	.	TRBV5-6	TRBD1	TGTGCCAGCACCCGACAGGGGACAAAAAACACTGAAGCTTTCTTT	CASTRQGTKNTEAFF
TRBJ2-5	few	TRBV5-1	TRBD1	TGCGCCAGCAGCTTCGGACAGGGTGGGGAGACCCAGTACTTC	CASSFGQGGETQYF
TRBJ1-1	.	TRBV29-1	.	TGCAGCGTTGAAGAAGGACAGAACCTTCAGGGGGCTTTCTTT	CSVEEGQNLQGAFF
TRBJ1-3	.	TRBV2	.	TGTGCCAGCCGAGGGAACGGAAACACCATATATTTT	CASRGNGNTIYF
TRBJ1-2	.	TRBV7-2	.	TGTGCCAGCAGCCTCGGGGGGGTGGCTCTCAACTATGGCTACACCTTC	CASSLGGVALNYGYTF
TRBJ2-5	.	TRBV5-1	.	TGCGCCAGCAACTTGGACAGCTTTCAAGAGACCCAGTACTTC	CASNLDSFQETQYF
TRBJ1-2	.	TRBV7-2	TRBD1	TGTGCCAGCAGCTTAGCGGCCCGACAGGGGGCCTCCAGGAGCTATGGCTACACCTTC	CASSLAARQGASRSYGYTF
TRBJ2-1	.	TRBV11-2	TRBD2	TGTGCCAGCAGCTTAATTAGCACTAGCGGGAGAAGGAATGAGCAGTTCTTC	CASSLISTSGRRNEQFF
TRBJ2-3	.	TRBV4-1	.	TGCGCCAGCAGCCTTAATCAGGGGTTTCTCACAGATACGCAGTATTTT	CASSLNQGFLTDTQYF
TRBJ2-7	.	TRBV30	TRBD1	TGTGCCTGGAGTGAGGGGACAGGGGTTGTCTCTAGGGTCTCCTACGAGCAGTACTTC	CAWSEGTGVVSRVSYEQYF
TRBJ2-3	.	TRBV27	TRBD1	TGTGCCAGCAGCCTTGGACAGGTGACTACAGATACGCAGTATTTT	CASSLGQVTTDTQYF
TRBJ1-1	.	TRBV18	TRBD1	TGTGCCAGCTCACCCGTCCCGGGACAGGGTTTGTGGACTGAAGCTTTCTTT	CASSPVPGQGLWTEAFF
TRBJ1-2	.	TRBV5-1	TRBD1	TGCGCCAGCAGCCCCGGGACAGGGAACTATGGCTACACCTTC	CASSPGTGNYGYTF
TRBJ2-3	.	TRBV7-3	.	TGTGCCAGCAGCTTCGGGACTCTCACAGATACGCAGTATTTT	CASSFGTLTDTQYF
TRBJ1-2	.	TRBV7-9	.	TGTGCCAGCAGCTTCGGGGGTTGGGGTTTAGCTAACTATGGCTACACCTTC	CASSFGGWGLANYGYTF
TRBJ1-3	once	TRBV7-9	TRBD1	TGTGCCAGCAGCTTAGGACAGGGCTCTGGAAACACCATATATTTT	CASSLGQGSGNTIYF
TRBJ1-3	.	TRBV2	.	TGTGCCAGCAGTGCCGGTCAGGGGAGCACCATATATTTT	CASSAGQGSTIYF
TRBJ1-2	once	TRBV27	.	TGTGCCAGCAGCTCTTCCGGGAAGAAGGGCTATGGCTACACCTTC	CASSSSGKKGYGYTF
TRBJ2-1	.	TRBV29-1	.	TGCAGCGTTGACCTCTTCGTTGAGCAGTTCTTC	CSVDLFVEQFF
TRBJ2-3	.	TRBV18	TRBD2	TGTGCCAGCTCACCCCGGCAGATTGCGGGAGGGCCAGATACGCAGTATTTT	CASSPRQIAGGPDTQYF
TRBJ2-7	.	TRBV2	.	TGTGCCAGCAGGGGGGGCTACGAGCAGTACTTC	CASRGGYEQYF
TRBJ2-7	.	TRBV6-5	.	TGTGCCAGCAGTTACCGGCGGGACGGCTACGAGCAGTACTTC	CASSYRRDGYEQYF
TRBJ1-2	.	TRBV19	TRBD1	TGTGCCAGTAGTATGGCCAGGGGGCGTTTGTATGGCTACACCTTC	CASSMARGRLYGYTF
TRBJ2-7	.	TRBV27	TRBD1	TGTGCCAGCAGCCCGACAGGGGGCAGCGAGCAGTACTTC	CASSPTGGSEQYF
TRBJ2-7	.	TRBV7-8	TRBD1	TGTGCCAGCAGCTATTGGGACAGAGCCTACGAGCAGTACTTC	CASSYWDRAYEQYF
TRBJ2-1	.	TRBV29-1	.	TGCAGCGTTGTCGGGGGGCCACGCGGCCGGTACAATGAGCAGTTCTTC	CSVVGGPRGRYNEQFF
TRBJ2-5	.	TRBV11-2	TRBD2	TGTGCCAGCACCAAAATCCGGGAGGCAGAGACCCAGTACTTC	CASTKIREAETQYF
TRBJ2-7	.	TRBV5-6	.	TGTGCCAGCAGCTTGGAGACTAGGGGTACCTCCTACGAGCAGTACTTC	CASSLETRGTSYEQYF
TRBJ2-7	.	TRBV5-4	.	TGTGCCAGCAGCTACGACAGCTACTACGAGCAGTACTTC	CASSYDSYYEQYF
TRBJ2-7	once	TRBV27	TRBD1	TGTGCCAGCAGACAGGAGGGACAGGGGCCGCTCAGTACCTACGAGCAGTACTTC	CASRQEGQGPLSTYEQYF
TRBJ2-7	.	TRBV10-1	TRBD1	TGCGCCAGCAGTGAGACAGGGGATACCTACGAGCAGTACTTC	CASSETGDTYEQYF
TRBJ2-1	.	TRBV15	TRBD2	TGTGCCACCAGCAGAGATCGGACTAGCGGGAGAGCGTCCTACAATGAGCAGTTCTTC	CATSRDRTSGRASYNEQFF
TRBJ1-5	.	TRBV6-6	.	TGTGCCAGCAGTCCCCCCGTACTGAATCAGCCCCAGCATTTT	CASSPPVLNQPQHF
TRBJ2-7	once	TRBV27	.	TGTGCCAGCAGTTTATCCCCGGGGGCAGGGGGAAACCACGAGCAGTACTTC	CASSLSPGAGGNHEQYF
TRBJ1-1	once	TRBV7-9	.	TGTGCCAGCAGGGAACAGGGTAACACTGAAGCTTTCTTT	CASREQGNTEAFF
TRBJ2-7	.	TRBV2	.	TGTGCCAGCAGGGAGACTAGTTTCGACGAGCAGTACTTC	CASRETSFDEQYF
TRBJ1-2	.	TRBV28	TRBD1	TGTGCCAGCAGTCCTCCAAACAGGGGCGGCTACACCTTC	CASSPPNRGGYTF
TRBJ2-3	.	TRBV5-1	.	TGCGCCAGCAGCTTGGAGGGGGGCACAGATACGCAGTATTTT	CASSLEGGTDTQYF
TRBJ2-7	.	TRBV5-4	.	TGTGCCAGCAGCTTGGCCGGGGGGCGGGCGGTAACCTACGAGCAGTACTTC	CASSLAGGRAVTYEQYF
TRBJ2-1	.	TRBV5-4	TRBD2	TGTGCCAGCAGCCTACTAGCGGGAGGTTACAATGAGCAGTTCTTC	CASSLLAGGYNEQFF
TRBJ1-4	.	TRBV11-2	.	TGTGCCAGCAGCCCGGGTACTAATGAAAAACTGTTTTTT	CASSPGTNEKLFF
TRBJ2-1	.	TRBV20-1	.	TGCAGTGCCGGGGTCGGCGAGCAGTTCTTC	CSAGVGEQFF
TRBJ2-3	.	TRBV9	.	TGTGCCAGCAGCGTAGTCGCCAGGACTAGCACAGATACGCAGTATTTT	CASSVVARTSTDTQYF